This TCR beta chain was captured by sequencing in a study of blood T cell repertoires in COVID-19. Across the whole study: Acute-phase and convalescent COVID-19 samples originated in the United States, Italy and Spain. T cells, B-cell-depleted T cells, or PBMCs supplied cDNA or gDNA.

How the authors handled the data: It was from reference gene primer amplification that nucleated cell counts were estimated. Data came from immunoSEQ multiplex PCR; TCRdb stores just in-frame clones and leaves some out. The V and J calls and clone size were taken over from that table, and D and trimming were inferred from the DNA. The sample lists 150,000 to 200,000 clones, around 86% occurring once. The CDR3 is 14 residues long. V gave up 0 bases and J gave up 2 bases, with 9 bases separating them. The germline gives CDR1 SGDLS, CDR2 YYNGEE. In Seattle, patients joined the study during active infection and were tracked longitudinally.

The rearrangement links TRBV9 to TRBJ2-7; no firm D call. The sequencing input was peripheral blood. The TCR was taken from a man aged 55 to 70 with COVID-19, enrolled during active disease. The CDR3 DNA follows: TGTGCCAGCAGCGTAGGTACAGCACCCTACGAGCAGTACTTC. Encoded protein: CASSVGTAPYEQYF.